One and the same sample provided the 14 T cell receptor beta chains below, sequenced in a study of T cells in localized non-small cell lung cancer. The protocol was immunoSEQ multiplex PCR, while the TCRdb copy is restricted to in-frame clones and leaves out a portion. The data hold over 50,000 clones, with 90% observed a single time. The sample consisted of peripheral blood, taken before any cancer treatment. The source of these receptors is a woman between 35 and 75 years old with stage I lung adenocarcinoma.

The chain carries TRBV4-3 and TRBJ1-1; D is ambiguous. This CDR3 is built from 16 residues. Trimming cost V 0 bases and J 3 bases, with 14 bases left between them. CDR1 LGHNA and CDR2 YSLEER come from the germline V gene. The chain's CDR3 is CASSQDMGLAYTEAFF. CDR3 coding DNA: TGCGCCAGCAGCCAAGACATGGGGTTGGCGTACACTGAAGCTTTCTTT.

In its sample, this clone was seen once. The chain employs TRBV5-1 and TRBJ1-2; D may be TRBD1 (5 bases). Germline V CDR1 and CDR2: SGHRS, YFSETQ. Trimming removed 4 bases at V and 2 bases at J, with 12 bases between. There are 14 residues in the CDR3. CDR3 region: CASSIAGTNYGYTF. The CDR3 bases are TGCGCCAGCAGCATTGCGGGGACCAACTATGGCTACACCTTC.

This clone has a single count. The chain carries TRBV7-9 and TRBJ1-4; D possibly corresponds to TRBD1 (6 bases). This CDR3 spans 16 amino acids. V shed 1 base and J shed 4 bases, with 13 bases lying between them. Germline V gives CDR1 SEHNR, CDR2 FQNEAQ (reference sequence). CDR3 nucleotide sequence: TGTGCCAGCAGCTTAGATGGGGGGGCGTTTAATGAAAAACTGTTTTTT. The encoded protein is CASSLDGGAFNEKLFF.

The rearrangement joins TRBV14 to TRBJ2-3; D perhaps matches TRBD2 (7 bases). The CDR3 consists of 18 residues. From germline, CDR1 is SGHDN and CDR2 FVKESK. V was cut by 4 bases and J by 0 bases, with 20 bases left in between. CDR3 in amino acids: CASSLKRRGGPSTDTQYF. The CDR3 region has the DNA TGTGCCAGCAGCCTAAAGCGGAGGGGGGGTCCAAGCACAGATACGCAGTATTTT. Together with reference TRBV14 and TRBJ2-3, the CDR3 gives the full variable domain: EAGVTQFPSHSVIEKGQTVTLRCDPISGHDNLYWYRRVMGKEIKFLLHFVKESKQDESGMPNNRFLAERTGGTYSTLKVQPAELEDSGVYFCASSLKRRGGPSTDTQYFGPGTRLTVL.

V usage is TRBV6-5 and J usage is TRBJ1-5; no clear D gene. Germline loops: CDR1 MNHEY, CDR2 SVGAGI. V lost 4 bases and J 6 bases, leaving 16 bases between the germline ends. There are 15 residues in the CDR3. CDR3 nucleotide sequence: TGTGCCAGCAGTTTAGGTGGAGGCTTAAGTCAGCCCCAGCATTTT. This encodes CASSLGGGLSQPQHF.

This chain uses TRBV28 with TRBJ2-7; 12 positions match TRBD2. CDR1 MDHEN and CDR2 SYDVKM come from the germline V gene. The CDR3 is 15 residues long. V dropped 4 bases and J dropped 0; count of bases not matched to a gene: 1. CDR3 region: CASSSTSGGSYEQYF. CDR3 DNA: TGTGCCAGCAGTTCGACTAGCGGGGGCTCCTACGAGCAGTACTTC.

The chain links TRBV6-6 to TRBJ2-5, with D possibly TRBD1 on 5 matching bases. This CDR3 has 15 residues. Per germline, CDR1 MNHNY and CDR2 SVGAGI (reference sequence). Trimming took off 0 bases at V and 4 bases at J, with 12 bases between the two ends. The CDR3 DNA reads TGTGCCAGCAGTTACTCCCAGGGTAAAGGAGAGACCCAGTACTTC. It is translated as CASSYSQGKGETQYF.

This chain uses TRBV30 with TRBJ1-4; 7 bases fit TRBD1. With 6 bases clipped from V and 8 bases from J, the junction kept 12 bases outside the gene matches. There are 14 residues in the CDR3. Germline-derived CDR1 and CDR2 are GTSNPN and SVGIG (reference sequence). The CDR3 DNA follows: TGTGCCTGCATAATGACAGGGTCGAGCGAAAAACTGTTTTTT. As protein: CACIMTGSSEKLFF.

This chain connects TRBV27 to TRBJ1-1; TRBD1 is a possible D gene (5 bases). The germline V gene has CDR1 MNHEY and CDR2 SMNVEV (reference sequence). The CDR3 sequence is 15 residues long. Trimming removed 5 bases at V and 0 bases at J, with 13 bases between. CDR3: CASSNPPGVNTEAFF. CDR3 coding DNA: TGTGCCAGCAGTAACCCTCCGGGGGTGAACACTGAAGCTTTCTTT.

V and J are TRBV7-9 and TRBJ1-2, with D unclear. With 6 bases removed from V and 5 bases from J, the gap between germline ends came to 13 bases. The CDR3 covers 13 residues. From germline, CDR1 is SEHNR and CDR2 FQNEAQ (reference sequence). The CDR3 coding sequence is TGTGCCAGCAGGCAGGCCGTTGGGTATGGCTACACCTTC. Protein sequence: CASRQAVGYGYTF.

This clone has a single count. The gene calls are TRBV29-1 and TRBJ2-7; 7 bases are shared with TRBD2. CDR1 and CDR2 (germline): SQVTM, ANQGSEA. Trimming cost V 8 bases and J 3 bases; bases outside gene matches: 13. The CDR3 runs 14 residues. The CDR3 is CSWDGGGKGYEQYF. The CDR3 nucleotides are TGCAGCTGGGATGGGGGGGGAAAAGGCTACGAGCAGTACTTC.

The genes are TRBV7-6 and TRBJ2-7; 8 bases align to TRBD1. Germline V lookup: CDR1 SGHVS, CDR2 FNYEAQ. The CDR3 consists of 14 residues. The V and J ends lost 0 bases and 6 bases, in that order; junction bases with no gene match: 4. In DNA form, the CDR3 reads TGTGCCAGCAGCTTAGCACAGGGGGTCGTCGAGCAGTACTTC. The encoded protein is CASSLAQGVVEQYF.

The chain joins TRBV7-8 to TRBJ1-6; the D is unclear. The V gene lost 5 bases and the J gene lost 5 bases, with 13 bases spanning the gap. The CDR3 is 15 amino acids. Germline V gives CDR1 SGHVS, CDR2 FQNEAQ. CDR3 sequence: CASSPSGSNNSPLHF. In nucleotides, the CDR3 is TGTGCCAGCAGCCCGTCAGGCAGCAATAATTCACCCCTCCACTTT.

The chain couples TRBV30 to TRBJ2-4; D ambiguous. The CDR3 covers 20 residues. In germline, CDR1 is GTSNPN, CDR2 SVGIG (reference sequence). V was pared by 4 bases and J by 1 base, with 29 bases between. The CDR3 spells CAWTPILISAKIPAKNIQYF. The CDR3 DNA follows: TGTGCCTGGACTCCCATTTTAATCTCGGCTAAAATCCCGGCCAAAAACATTCAGTACTTC.